Below, 11 T cell receptor beta chains from the same sample are listed, as sequenced in a study of T-cell memory formation after mild COVID-19. Each CDR3 protein gets one entry after TCRdb re-called the 5' RACE reads with MiXCR. The sample records under 450,000 distinct CDR3 sequences, roughly an eighth being singletons. The sequenced material came from PBMCs or a T cell subset sorted from them (not recorded which). The receptors shown here come from a man between 18 and 29 years old who had mild COVID-19 (a few samples of this study predate the infection). Cell type and time point are not known.

This clonotype occurred many times. V and J are TRBV9 and TRBJ2-3, with 8 nucleotides matching TRBD2. V shed 4 bases and J 4 bases; nucleotides not matched to a gene: 11. This CDR3 region has 16 residues. CDR1 and CDR2 from the germline V gene are SGDLS and YYNGEE. As DNA, the CDR3 is TGTGCCAGCAGCTTATCCGGGGGGGCCGAGGCAGATACGCAGTATTTT. Its translation is CASSLSGGAEADTQYF.

This clonotype was seen ten or more times. J is TRBJ2-5 and V is TRBV3-2; the table gives TRBD1 as D, unverified against the DNA. TRBV3-2 is an annotated pseudogene. The CDR3 extends over 17 amino acids. The CDR3 loop is CASSQGHRDRVVETQYF. The CDR3 DNA reads TGTGCCAGCAGCCAGGGACACCGGGACAGGGTTGTAGAGACCCAGTACTTC.

The table lists this clonotype with a few counts. J is TRBJ2-7 and V is TRBV25-1, with D maybe TRBD2 (6 bases). The CDR3 is made up of 14 amino acids. Per germline, CDR1 MGHDK and CDR2 SYGVNS. The V gene lost 4 bases and the J gene lost 5 bases, with 15 bases spanning the gap. The CDR3 sequence: CASSGRGGRNEQYF. DNA of the CDR3: TGTGCCAGCAGTGGGAGGGGAGGACGAAACGAGCAGTACTTC.

CDR3 in DNA: TGCGCCAGCAGCTCCGGGACTCCCGAGCAGTACGTC. Translation: CASSSGTPEQYV. The V gene is TRBV5-1, the J gene TRBJ2-7; D might be TRBD2 (6 bases). CDR1 SGHRS and CDR2 YFSETQ come from the germline V gene. The CDR3 loop spans 12 amino acids. V was cut by 3 bases and J by 6 bases, with 10 bases left in between.

This clonotype turned up a few times. V and J are TRBV10-3 and TRBJ2-3; D tentatively reads TRBD1 or TRBD2 (5 bases each). Trimming left V 3 bases short and J 4 bases short, with 8 bases between. The CDR3 length is 13 residues. The V gene's germline CDR1 is ENHRY and CDR2 SYGVKD. The CDR3 nucleotides read TGTGCCATCAGTGATTGGGGGTCAGATACGCAGTATTTT. Its protein product is CAISDWGSDTQYF.

V and J are TRBV20-1 and TRBJ2-3; unclear D gene. CDR1 and CDR2 from the germline V gene are DFQATT and SNEGSKA (reference sequence). The CDR3 spans 13 residues. The CDR3 is CSGAESSTDTQYF. In DNA, the CDR3 is TGCAGCGGCGCAGAGTCTAGCACAGATACGCAGTATTTT.

As DNA, the CDR3 is TGCGCCAGCAGCTCCTACGGGGGGGCCATGGATGATACGCAGTATTTT. This sequence encodes CASSSYGGAMDDTQYF. The genes are TRBV5-1 and TRBJ2-3, with 8 bases that match TRBD2. The CDR3 covers 16 residues. J gave up 6 bases and V 3 bases, and 12 bases lay outside the gene matches. Germline V gene data show CDR1 as SGHRS and CDR2 as YFSETQ.

This clonotype appeared many times. The V and J genes are TRBV24-1 and TRBJ1-1, with TRBD1 as a possible D gene (5 bases). V shed 5 bases and J shed 1 base, with 13 bases lying between them. This CDR3 comprises 15 residues. CDR1 and CDR2 (germline): KGHDR, SFDVKD. The CDR3 DNA follows: TGTGCCACCAGTGGGTCTGGCGGGGGGAACACTGAAGCTTTCTTT. This translates into CATSGSGGGNTEAFF.

The chain couples TRBV6-1 to TRBJ1-2, with 8 bases that match TRBD1. The trim removed 6 bases at V and 5 bases at J, leaving 14 bases unmatched. Looked up from germline, CDR1 is MNHNS and CDR2 is SASEGT. The CDR3 runs 16 residues. CDR3 DNA sequence: TGTGCCAGCAGGACTAACCGGGACAGGATCACTTATGGCTACACCTTC. Protein product: CASRTNRDRITYGYTF.

This clonotype was seen ten or more times. V usage is TRBV20-1 and J usage is TRBJ2-5; maybe TRBD2 (5 bases). Germline lookup yields CDR1 DFQATT and CDR2 SNEGSKA (reference sequence). This CDR3 has 14 amino acids. CDR3 amino acids: CGIMEAPGWETQYF. The CDR3 DNA reads as TGCGGGATAATGGAGGCGCCGGGTTGGGAGACCCAGTACTTC.

This clonotype appeared a few times. The gene calls are TRBV12-3 or TRBV12-4 and TRBJ1-4; 7 nucleotides align to TRBD1. Trimming took 3 bases from V and 8 from J; bases not matched to a gene: 12. The CDR3 sequence is 16 residues long. The CDR3 here is CASSLGTGAVGEKLFF. The CDR3 DNA is TGTGCCAGCAGTTTGGGTACAGGGGCAGTAGGCGAAAAACTGTTTTTT.